These 28 T cell receptor beta chains originate from one sample sequenced in a study of shared clonotypes between healthy human individuals. Repertoires were generated with immunoSEQ multiplex PCR, while TCRdb's copy carries only in-frame clones and drops some. Here the sample spans about 460,000 clones, over 60% being singletons. Specimen: PBMCs. These TCRs come from a woman in her 40s in good health. Some clones in this sample may be carry-over from other donors' samples.

As regards this clone: This could be a read error, since a much larger clone is one nucleotide away. V gene TRBV5-1 combines with J gene TRBJ2-3, with unresolved D. This CDR3 has 14 amino acids. Germline CDR1 and CDR2: SGHRS and YFSETQ. The CDR3 here is CASGLLEPADTQYF. The CDR3 DNA sequence: TGCGCCAGCGGCTTATTAGAACCGGCAGATACGCAGTATTTT.

The chain is built from TRBV5-1 and TRBJ2-7; D possibly corresponds to TRBD1 (6 bases). The germline V gene has CDR1 SGHRS and CDR2 YFSETQ. V shed 1 base and J shed 7 bases, with 18 bases lying between them. The CDR3 totals 15 residues. CDR3 nucleotide sequence: TGCGCCAGCAGCTTGCTGGACAGCATTCACAAGGAGCAGTACTTC. Residues: CASSLLDSIHKEQYF.

For this clone: This is likely an artifact of a read error, given a far larger clone one base away. The sample carries other DNA sequences with the same CDR3. V usage is TRBV7-7 and J usage is TRBJ1-2; D perhaps matches TRBD1 (5 bases). Deletions cut 1 base from V and 8 bases from J, with 14 bases between. From germline, CDR1 is SSHAT and CDR2 FNYEAQ (reference sequence). CDR3 length: 14 residues. CDR3 region: CASSLVCRERGYTF. In DNA, the CDR3 is TGTGCCAGCAGCTTAGTGTGCAGGGAGAGGGGCTACACCTTC.

The genes are TRBV2 and TRBJ2-1; D possibly corresponds to TRBD2 (6 bases). The CDR3 is made up of 14 amino acids. The V and J ends lost 7 bases and 9 bases respectively, with 19 bases between them. Looked up from germline, CDR1 is SNHLY and CDR2 is FYNNEI. The CDR3 sequence: CASNGGPSGSEQFF. The CDR3 bases are TGTGCCAGCAACGGCGGACCTTCCGGGAGTGAGCAGTTCTTC. The complete variable domain, with remaining parts taken from reference TRBV2 and TRBJ2-1, reads EPEVTQTPSHQVTQMGQEVILRCVPISNHLYFYWYRQILGQKVEFLVSFYNNEISEKSEIFDDQFSVERPDGSNFTLKIRSTKLEDSAMYFCASNGGPSGSEQFFGPGTRLTVL.

A remark on this clone: Only one base separates this from a far larger clonotype, so it likely reflects a read error. Other DNA sequences in this specimen translate into the identical CDR3. The rearrangement links TRBV30 to TRBJ2-5; possibly TRBD1 for D (5 bases). This CDR3 has 15 amino acids. Germline V lookup: CDR1 GTSNPN, CDR2 SVGIG (reference sequence). The chain's CDR3 is CARSVLGHGQETQYF. DNA for the CDR3: TGTGCCCGGAGTGTACTCGGACACGGCCAAGAGACCCAGTACTTC.

V and J are TRBV5-1 and TRBJ1-1; tentative D call: TRBD1 (6 bases). The CDR3 has 15 amino acids. Germline loops: CDR1 SGHRS, CDR2 YFSETQ. The V end was cut by 3 bases, the J end by 5 bases, with 17 bases between. CDR3 DNA sequence: TGCGCCAGCAGCTCGAAGGACAGTTTAAGGACTGAAGCTTTCTTT. It encodes CASSSKDSLRTEAFF.

This chain uses TRBV5-1 with TRBJ2-7; 10 nucleotides line up with TRBD2. The germline V gene encodes CDR1 SGHRS and CDR2 YFSETQ. J was trimmed by 6 bases and V by 0 bases; bases with no gene match: 9. This CDR3 has 16 residues. CDR3 protein: CASSLGAGTSVREQYF. The CDR3 region has the DNA TGCGCCAGCAGCTTGGGGGCCGGGACTAGCGTGCGCGAGCAGTACTTC.

The chain links TRBV5-1 to TRBJ2-1; D remains ambiguous. V was trimmed by 0 bases and J by 5 bases, leaving 9 bases between them. The CDR3 is made up of 14 amino acids. Germline CDR1 reads SGHRS; CDR2 reads YFSETQ. The CDR3 DNA reads as TGCGCCAGCAGCTTGGCCCTAGTAGACAATGAGCAGTTCTTC. Protein product: CASSLALVDNEQFF.

The sample holds one count of this clone. The chain combines TRBV6-1 with TRBJ1-5; TRBD1 is a possible D gene (6 bases). V shed 0 bases and J shed 6 bases, with 12 bases lying between them. Looked up from germline, CDR1 is MNHNS and CDR2 is SASEGT. This CDR3 is built from 15 residues. The CDR3 DNA sequence: TGTGCCAGCAGTGAAGCGCGGGGGGCGGGTCAGCCCCAGCATTTT. Translating it yields CASSEARGAGQPQHF.

The table lists this clone with a count of one. The chain couples TRBV5-1 to TRBJ2-6; D possibly corresponds to TRBD1 (6 bases). Trimming shortened V by 3 bases and J by 2 bases, and 9 bases separated the two germline ends. Looked up from germline, CDR1 is SGHRS and CDR2 is YFSETQ. The CDR3 sequence is 15 residues long. The CDR3 sequence: CASSWGPTGANVLTF. CDR3 bases: TGCGCCAGCAGCTGGGGGCCCACTGGGGCCAACGTCCTGACTTTC.

The chain has TRBV19 and TRBJ2-4; perhaps TRBD1 as D (5 bases). The CDR3 covers 15 residues. Germline CDR1 LNHDA, CDR2 SQIVND (reference sequence). Between the trimmed V and J ends, which lost 2 bases and 0 bases, there was a span of 8 bases. The CDR3 sequence is CASSIQGVAKNIQYF. The CDR3 DNA reads as TGTGCCAGTAGTATACAGGGCGTAGCCAAAAACATTCAGTACTTC.

The V and J genes are TRBV5-5 and TRBJ1-5; D is uncertain. The ends were cut back, 1 base at V and 5 bases at J, with 7 bases in the middle. The CDR3 extends over 13 amino acids. Germline V gene data show CDR1 as SGHKS and CDR2 as YYEKEE (reference sequence). The CDR3 DNA reads TGTGCCAGCAGCTTGACCCAAGATCAGCCCCAGCATTTT. It specifies CASSLTQDQPQHF.

About this clone: A single base is all that separates this from a far larger clone, so a read error is likely. Different DNA sequences within this sample yield the same CDR3. The chain joins TRBV5-1 to TRBJ2-1, with TRBD1 matching 8 bases. The CDR3 length is 15 residues. From germline, CDR1 is SGHRS and CDR2 YFSETQ. The DNA of the CDR3 is TGCGCCAGCAGCTCAGGACAGGGCTCCTACAATGAACAGTTCTTC. It codes for CASSSGQGSYNEQFF.

With respect to this clone: This may come from a read error, since a much larger clone is one base off. V usage is TRBV15 and J usage is TRBJ2-7; D ambiguous. Germline values: CDR1 LNHNV, CDR2 YYDKDF (reference sequence). The CDR3 runs to 13 residues. CDR3 sequence (DNA): TGTGCCACCAGCAGAGCCGGTTCCTACGAGCAGTGCTTC. It translates to CATSRAGSYEQCF.

This sequence joins TRBV21-1 and TRBJ1-5; TRBD1, as called in the table, went unchecked against the DNA. TRBV21-1 is assigned pseudogene status. The CDR3 has 15 residues. In nucleotides, the CDR3 is TGTGCCAGCAGCAAAGGCTATAAGGGGAATCAGCCCCAGCATTTT. Translation gives CASSKGYKGNQPQHF.

This clone came up a few times. The chain recombines TRBV25-1 with TRBJ2-3; possible D gene TRBD1, 6 bases. Per germline, CDR1 MGHDK and CDR2 SYGVNS. V lost 4 bases and J 4 bases, leaving 18 bases between the germline ends. This CDR3 contains 16 residues. DNA for the CDR3: TGTGCCAGCAGTGGGTGGGGGCAGGGGCCCTCAGATACGCAGTATTTT. As protein: CASSGWGQGPSDTQYF.

The chain combines TRBV4-2 with TRBJ2-7; TRBD2 agrees at 7 bases. J gave up 6 bases and V 3 bases, and 17 bases lay outside the gene matches. The CDR3 has 17 residues. From germline, CDR1 is LGHNA and CDR2 YNFKEQ. The CDR3 bases are TGTGCCAGCAGCCAGGAAGCACGAGGCGGGAGCACGGGCGAGCAGTACTTC. Protein product: CASSQEARGGSTGEQYF.

This chain links TRBV5-1 with TRBJ2-1; 12 nucleotides agree with TRBD2. Per the germline V gene, CDR1 is SGHRS and CDR2 is YFSETQ. The CDR3 contains 15 residues. V gave up 4 bases and J gave up 3 bases; unmatched junction bases: 2. The CDR3 sequence: CASSQGLAGYNEQFF. The CDR3 bases are TGCGCCAGCAGCCAGGGACTAGCGGGCTACAATGAGCAGTTCTTC.

V gene TRBV7-9 combines with J gene TRBJ1-2; D gene ambiguous. V was trimmed by 3 bases and J by 5 bases, leaving 4 bases between them. Germline lookup yields CDR1 SEHNR and CDR2 FQNEAQ (reference sequence). The CDR3 totals 11 residues. CDR3 region: CASSLSYGYTF. In nucleotides, the CDR3 is TGTGCCAGCAGCTTGTCTTATGGCTACACCTTC. Together with reference TRBV7-9 and TRBJ1-2, the CDR3 gives the full variable domain: DTGVSQNPRHKITKRGQNVTFRCDPISEHNRLYWYRQTLGQGPEFLTYFQNEAQLEKSRLLSDRFSAERPKGSFSTLEIQRTEQGDSAMYLCASSLSYGYTFGSGTRLTVV.

Many counts were recorded for this clone. The chain recombines TRBV9 with TRBJ2-2; D is unclear. V was shortened by 0 bases and J by 1 base, with 13 bases between the two germline ends. Germline values: CDR1 SGDLS, CDR2 YYNGEE. The length of the CDR3 is 17 residues. CDR3 residues: CASSVGWVGRNTGELFF. The CDR3 nucleotides are TGTGCCAGCAGCGTAGGTTGGGTCGGCAGGAACACCGGGGAGCTGTTTTTT.

The DNA of the CDR3 is TGCGCCAGCAGCCTAGGACAGGTAGCAGATACGCAGTATTTT. Amino acids: CASSLGQVADTQYF. The chain joins TRBV5-1 to TRBJ2-3; 7 bases are a match to TRBD1. The junction had 6 bases not matched to a gene; V was cut back by 4 bases and J by 4 bases. This CDR3 is 14 amino acids long. Germline assignment: CDR1 SGHRS and CDR2 YFSETQ.

The sample holds a few counts of this clone. The CDR3: CASKHSDSWTNGYTF. The CDR3 region has the DNA TGTGCCAGCAAACATTCGGACAGTTGGACCAATGGCTACACCTTC. The chain couples TRBV2 to TRBJ1-2, with D perhaps matching TRBD1 (6 bases). The germline gives CDR1 SNHLY, CDR2 FYNNEI. The V gene lost 7 bases and the J gene lost 6 bases, with 21 bases spanning the gap. The CDR3 loop spans 15 amino acids.

The gene calls are TRBV28 and TRBJ1-1; no definite D call. The germline gives CDR1 MDHEN, CDR2 SYDVKM. V was cut by 5 bases and J by 1 base, with 20 bases left in between. The CDR3 has 17 amino acids. CDR3 residues: CASSPLALLTANTEAFF. As DNA, the CDR3 is TGTGCCAGCAGTCCCCTCGCGTTATTAACGGCGAACACTGAAGCTTTCTTT.

About this clone itself: Germline and junction disagree at one end, which may indicate a read error. The chain uses TRBV7-9 and TRBJ1-2; D is possibly TRBD1 (6 bases). This CDR3 region has 13 residues. Germline V gene sequence: CDR1 SEHNR, CDR2 FQNEAQ (reference sequence). The CDR3 coding sequence is TGTGCCAGCAGTCCGACAGGAGCCTATGGCCACACCTTC. Translated, it gives CASSPTGAYGHTF.

This sequence joins TRBV28 and TRBJ2-2; D assignment may be TRBD1 or TRBD2 (5 bases each). The CDR3 extends over 14 amino acids. The ends were cut back, 7 bases at V and 4 bases at J, with 13 bases in the middle. Germline loops: CDR1 MDHEN, CDR2 SYDVKM. In DNA form, the CDR3 reads TGTGCCAGCAACCGACGGGGCGGCACCGGGGAGCTGTTTTTT. Protein: CASNRRGGTGELFF. The full variable domain, completed using reference TRBV28 and TRBJ2-2, is DVKVTQSSRYLVKRTGEKVFLECVQDMDHENMFWYRQDPGLGLRLIYFSYDVKMKEKGDIPEGYSVSREKKERFSLILESASTNQTSMYLCASNRRGGTGELFFGEGSRLTVL.

The rearrangement links TRBV7-2 to TRBJ2-7, with D perhaps TRBD1 (6 bases). CDR1 and CDR2 (germline): SGHTA, FQGNSA. The V and J ends lost 5 bases and 2 bases respectively, with 13 bases between them. The CDR3 has 14 residues. CDR3 in amino acids: CASSNTDRTYEQYF. Written as DNA, the CDR3 is TGTGCCAGCAGCAATACGGACAGAACCTACGAGCAGTACTTC.

With regard to this clone: A far larger clone is one base from this, pointing to a likely read error. V usage is TRBV7-3 and J usage is TRBJ2-1; D possibly matches TRBD1 or TRBD2 (6 bases each). Germline CDR1 reads SGHTA; CDR2 reads FQGTGA. The CDR3 contains 12 residues. The CDR3 DNA is TGTGCCAGCGGGGGGCCAGACAATGAGCAGCTCTTC. This translates into CASGGPDNEQLF.

The chain employs TRBV5-4 and TRBJ2-5, with D tentatively TRBD1 (6 bases). The CDR3 sequence is 15 residues long. V was cut by 4 bases and J by 0 bases, with 13 bases left in between. CDR1 and CDR2 from the germline V gene are SGHNT and YYREEE (reference sequence). The CDR3 loop reads CASSRDTRYQETQYF. CDR3 in DNA: TGTGCCAGCAGCCGGGACACCAGGTACCAAGAGACCCAGTACTTC.